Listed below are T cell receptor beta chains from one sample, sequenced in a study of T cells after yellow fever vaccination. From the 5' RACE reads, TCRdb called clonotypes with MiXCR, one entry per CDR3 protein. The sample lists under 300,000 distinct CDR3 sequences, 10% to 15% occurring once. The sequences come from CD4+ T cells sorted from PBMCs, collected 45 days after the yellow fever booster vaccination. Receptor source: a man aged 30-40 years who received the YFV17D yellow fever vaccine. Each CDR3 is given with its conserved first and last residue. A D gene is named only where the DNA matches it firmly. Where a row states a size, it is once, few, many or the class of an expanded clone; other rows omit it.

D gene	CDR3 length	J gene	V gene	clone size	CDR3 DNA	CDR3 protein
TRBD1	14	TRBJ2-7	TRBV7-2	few	TGTGCCAGCAGTTCGGACAGGGGACCCTACGAGCAGTACTTC	CASSSDRGPYEQYF
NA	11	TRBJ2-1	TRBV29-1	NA	TGCAGCGCTACTCTGGGCAATGAGCAGTTCTTC	CSATLGNEQFF
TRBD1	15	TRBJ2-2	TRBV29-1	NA	TGCAGCACCCGGGTGGGGACAGCTAACACCGGGGAGCTGTTTTTT	CSTRVGTANTGELFF
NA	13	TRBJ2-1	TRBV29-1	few	TGCAGTAATGGGACACCCCCTGAACATGAGCAGTTCTTC	CSNGTPPEHEQFF
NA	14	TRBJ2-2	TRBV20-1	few	TGCAGTGCTAGAAGAGATGGGAACACCGGGGAGCTGTTTTTT	CSARRDGNTGELFF
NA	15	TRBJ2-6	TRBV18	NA	TGTGCCAGCTCACCAATGAGCTCTGGGGCCAACGTCCTGACTTTC	CASSPMSSGANVLTF
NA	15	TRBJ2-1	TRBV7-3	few	TGTGCCAGCAGCTTAGCCGGGACTCGTGACAATGAGCAGTTCTTC	CASSLAGTRDNEQFF
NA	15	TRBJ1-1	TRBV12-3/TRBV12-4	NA	TGTGCCAGCAGTTTAGGGACTCCGGCGAACACTGAAGCTTTCTTT	CASSLGTPANTEAFF
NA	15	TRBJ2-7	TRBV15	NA	TGTGCCACCAGCAGAGATTTTGGCAGGGGCAACGAGCAGTACTTC	CATSRDFGRGNEQYF
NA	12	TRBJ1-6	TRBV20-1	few	TGCAGTGCTGCCAGGGTTAATTCACCCCTCCACTTT	CSAARVNSPLHF
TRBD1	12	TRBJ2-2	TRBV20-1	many	TGCAGTGCACTTACAGGGGTCGGGGAGCTGTTTTTT	CSALTGVGELFF
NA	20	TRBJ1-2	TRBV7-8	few	TGTGCCAGCAGCTTAGTAATTAAGGGGAAATCCACGTTAGCTAACTATGGCTACACCTTC	CASSLVIKGKSTLANYGYTF
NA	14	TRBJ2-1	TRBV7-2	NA	TGTGCCAGCAGCTCCCGGCGACAGGTTTTTGAGCAGTTCTTC	CASSSRRQVFEQFF
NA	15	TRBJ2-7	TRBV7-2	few	TGTGCCAGCAGCTTAGCGGTCCAGTTCTCCTACGAGCAGTACTTC	CASSLAVQFSYEQYF
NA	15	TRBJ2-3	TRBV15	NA	TGTGCCACCAGCAGAGTTAGCGATGGAACAGATACGCAGTATTTT	CATSRVSDGTDTQYF
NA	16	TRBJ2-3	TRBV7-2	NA	TGTGCCAGCAGCTTAGTCGGGCCAGGGTTCCCAGATACGCAGTATTTT	CASSLVGPGFPDTQYF
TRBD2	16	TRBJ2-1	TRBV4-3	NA	TGCGCCAGCAGCCAGGGAGCGGGAGTGTCCTACAATGAGCAGTTCTTC	CASSQGAGVSYNEQFF
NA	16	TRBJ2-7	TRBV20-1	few	TGCAGTGCTAGAGGGCTACCACCGAGGACTGATTACGAGCAGTACTTC	CSARGLPPRTDYEQYF
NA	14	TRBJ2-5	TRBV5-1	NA	TGCGCCAGCAGCTCATCCGGTACCCAGGGGACCCAGTACTTC	CASSSSGTQGTQYF
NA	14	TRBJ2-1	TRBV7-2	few	TGTGCCAGCAGCCAGAGGGGAAAGAGTAATGAGCAGTTCTTC	CASSQRGKSNEQFF
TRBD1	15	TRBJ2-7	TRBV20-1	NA	TGCAGTGCTCTCGCGGGACAGGGTCCCCCCTACGAGCGGTACTTC	CSALAGQGPPYERYF
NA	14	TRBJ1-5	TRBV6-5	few	TGTGCCAGCAGTTACGAAGGGCTCAATCAGCCCCAGCATTTT	CASSYEGLNQPQHF
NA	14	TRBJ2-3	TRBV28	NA	TGTGCCAGCAGTTTACTAACTAGCACAGATACGCAGTATTTT	CASSLLTSTDTQYF
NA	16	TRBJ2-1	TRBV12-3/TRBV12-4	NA	TGTGCCCGCAGTTTACGGCCGCCAAGCTCCTACAATGAGCAGTTCTTC	CARSLRPPSSYNEQFF
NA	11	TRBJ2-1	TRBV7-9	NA	TGTGCCAGCAGCGCTTCGAGACTAGATTTCTTC	CASSASRLDFF
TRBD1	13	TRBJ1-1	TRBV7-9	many	TGTGCCAGCGGGACAGGGTGGCTGTCTGAAGCTTTCTTT	CASGTGWLSEAFF
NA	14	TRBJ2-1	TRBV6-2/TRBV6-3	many	TGTGCCAGCAGTTACAAGGCAGGTTACACTGAGCAGTTCTTC	CASSYKAGYTEQFF
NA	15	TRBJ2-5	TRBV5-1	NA	TGCGCCAGCAGATCCTCGGGGGCGAGCAGAGAGACCCAGTACTTC	CASRSSGASRETQYF
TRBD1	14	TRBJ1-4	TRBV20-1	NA	TGCAGTGCTGGGAAAACAGGGGTTGGAGAAAAACTGTTTTTT	CSAGKTGVGEKLFF
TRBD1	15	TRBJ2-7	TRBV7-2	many	TGTGCCAGCAGCTTTACGACAGGGGGCCCTCACGAGCAGTACTTC	CASSFTTGGPHEQYF
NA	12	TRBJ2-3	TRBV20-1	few	TGCAGTGCTACTCCCCGGAGAGATACGCAGTATTTT	CSATPRRDTQYF
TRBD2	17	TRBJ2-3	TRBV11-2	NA	TGTGCCAGCAGCTTAGTAGCTAGCGGGAGTAGTAGGGATACGCAGTATTTT	CASSLVASGSSRDTQYF
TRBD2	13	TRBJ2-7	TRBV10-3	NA	TGTGCCACAGGAAAGAGCGGGAGTCGCGAGCAGTACTTC	CATGKSGSREQYF
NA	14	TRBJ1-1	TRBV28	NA	TGTGCCAGCAGGAAACCGGCTTCACGCACTGAAGCTTTCTTT	CASRKPASRTEAFF
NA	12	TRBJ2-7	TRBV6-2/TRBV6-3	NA	TGTGCCAGCGGACAGAGGTTCCTCGAGCAGTACTTC	CASGQRFLEQYF
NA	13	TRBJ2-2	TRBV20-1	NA	TGCAGTGCCCCTGTGGACAACACCGGGGAGCTGTTTTTT	CSAPVDNTGELFF
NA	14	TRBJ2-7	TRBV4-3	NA	TGCGCCAGCAGCCGACGGGCAGGGGACAACGAGCAGTACTTC	CASSRRAGDNEQYF
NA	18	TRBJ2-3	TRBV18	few	TGTGCCAGCTCACCATCTTTAACCATTGTGCCTAGGGGAGATACGCAGTATTTT	CASSPSLTIVPRGDTQYF
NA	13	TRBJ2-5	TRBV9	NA	TGTGCCAGCAGCGTAGGTGTTGAGGAGACCCAGTACTTC	CASSVGVEETQYF
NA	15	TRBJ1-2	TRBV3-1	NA	TGTGCCAGCAGCCTACGCTCCTCGGGGCATGGTGGCTACACCTTC	CASSLRSSGHGGYTF
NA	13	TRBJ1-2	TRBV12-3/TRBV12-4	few	TGTGCCATCACAGGTACCCTAGGCTATGGCTACACCTTC	CAITGTLGYGYTF
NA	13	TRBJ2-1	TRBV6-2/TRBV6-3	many	TGTGCCAGCAGACTCAAGAACTACAATGAGCAGTTCTTC	CASRLKNYNEQFF
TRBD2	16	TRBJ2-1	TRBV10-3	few	TGTGCCATCAGCACCGTAGCGGGAGGGGGTTACAATGAGCAGTTCTTC	CAISTVAGGGYNEQFF
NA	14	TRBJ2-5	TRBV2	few	TGTGCCAGCAGTGAATACAGGGCCCGTGAGACCCAGTACTTC	CASSEYRARETQYF
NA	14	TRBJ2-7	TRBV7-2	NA	TGTGCCAGCAGCTTACGGGGGACGGCCTACGAGCAGTACTTC	CASSLRGTAYEQYF
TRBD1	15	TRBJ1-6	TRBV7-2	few	TGTGCCAGCAGCCCAACGAGGGGGCATAATTCACCCCTCCACTTT	CASSPTRGHNSPLHF
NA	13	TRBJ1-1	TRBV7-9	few	TGTGCCAGCAGCTTACCGGGGAGCACTGAAGCTTTCTTT	CASSLPGSTEAFF
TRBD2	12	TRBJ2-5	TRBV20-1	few	TGCAGTGTGCAGCGGGGGCAAGAGACCCAGTACTTC	CSVQRGQETQYF
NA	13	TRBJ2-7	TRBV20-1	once	TGCAGTGCTAGATCGGACGGCTCCTACGAGCAGTACTTC	CSARSDGSYEQYF
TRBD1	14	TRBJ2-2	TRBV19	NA	TGTGCCAGTATCGACAGGGGAGACACCGGGGAGCTGTTTTTT	CASIDRGDTGELFF
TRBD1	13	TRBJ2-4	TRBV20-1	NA	TGCAGTGCGATACAGGGGTCCGAAAACAGTCAGTACTTC	CSAIQGSENSQYF
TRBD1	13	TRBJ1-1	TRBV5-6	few	TGTGCCAGCAGCCCTAAGGGACAGACTGAAGCTTTCTTT	CASSPKGQTEAFF
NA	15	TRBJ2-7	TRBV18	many	TGTGCCAGCTCACCATCGACGGGCTACTCCTACGAGCAGTACTTC	CASSPSTGYSYEQYF
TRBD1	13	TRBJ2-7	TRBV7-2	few	TGTGCCAGCAGCGGACAGGCCTCCTACGAGCAGTACTTC	CASSGQASYEQYF
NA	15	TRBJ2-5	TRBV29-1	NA	TGCAGCGTTGAACCCTGGCGGGGAATGGAAGAGACCCAGTACTTC	CSVEPWRGMEETQYF
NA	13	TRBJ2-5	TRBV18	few	TGTGCCAGCTTCTTCGGGCCCCAAGAGACCCAGTACTTC	CASFFGPQETQYF
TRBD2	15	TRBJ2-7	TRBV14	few	TGTGCCAGCAGTCCAATTAGCGGGAGCTCCTACGAGCAGTACTTC	CASSPISGSSYEQYF